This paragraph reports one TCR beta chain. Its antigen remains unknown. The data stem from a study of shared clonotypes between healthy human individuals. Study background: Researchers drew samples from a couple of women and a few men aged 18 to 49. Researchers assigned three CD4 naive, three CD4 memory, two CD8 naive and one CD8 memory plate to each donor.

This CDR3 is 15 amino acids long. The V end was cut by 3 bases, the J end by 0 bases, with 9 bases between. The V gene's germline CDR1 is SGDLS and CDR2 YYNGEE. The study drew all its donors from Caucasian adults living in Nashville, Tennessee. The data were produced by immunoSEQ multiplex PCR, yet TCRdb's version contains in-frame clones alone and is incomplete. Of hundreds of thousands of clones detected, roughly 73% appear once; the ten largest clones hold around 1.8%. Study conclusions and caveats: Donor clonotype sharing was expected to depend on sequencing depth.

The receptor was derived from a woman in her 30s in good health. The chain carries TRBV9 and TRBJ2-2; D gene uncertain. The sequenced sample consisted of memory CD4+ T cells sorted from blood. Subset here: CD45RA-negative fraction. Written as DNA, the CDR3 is TGTGCCAGCAGCGGTAGTGTAGCGAACACCGGGGAGCTGTTTTTT. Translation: CASSGSVANTGELFF.